This TCR beta chain was sequenced during a study of CD8+ T cells in alopecia areata. Extracted from the samples, RNA was reverse transcribed into cDNA to serve as the sequencing template. Method: immunoSEQ multiplex PCR; TCRdb's copy keeps in-frame clones and lacks some. This table holds some 130,000 clones, around 49% found once. Germline CDR1 and CDR2: LNHDA and SQIVND (reference sequence). This CDR3 has 15 residues. Trimming removed 3 bases from V and 3 bases from J, with 14 bases in between. The V gene is TRBV19, the J gene TRBJ2-5, with D possibly matching TRBD1 (6 bases). The sequencing used CD8+ T cells sorted from blood, collected at week 0. The sequence was collected from a human donor with alopecia areata. The CDR3 loop reads CASSIAAGAEETQYF. The CDR3 nucleotides read TGTGCCAGTAGTATCGCGGCAGGGGCAGAAGAGACCCAGTACTTC.